Following are 13 T cell receptor beta chains from one sample sequenced in a study of blood T cell repertoires in COVID-19. TCRdb keeps only in-frame clones here, not all; method: immunoSEQ multiplex PCR. The table records about 180,000 clones, more than 80% of them present only once. The sequenced sample consisted of peripheral blood. The receptors here all came from a human donor in a cohort sampled during active COVID-19.

The rearrangement links TRBV7-9 to TRBJ1-5; the D is unclear. V lost 2 bases and J lost 0, with 17 bases in between. CDR1 is SEHNR, CDR2 FQNEAQ, per germline (reference sequence). The CDR3 is 18 residues long. The CDR3 DNA follows: TGTGCCAGCAGCTTAATACGGGATGGAGCTTATAGCAATCAGCCCCAGCATTTT. This sequence encodes CASSLIRDGAYSNQPQHF.

The gene calls are TRBV11-3 and TRBJ2-1; D gene ambiguous. The V gene lost 1 base and the J gene lost 6 bases, with 7 bases spanning the gap. The CDR3 covers 13 residues. Germline CDR1 and CDR2: SGHNT and YENEEA. The chain's CDR3 is CASSLGQVNEQFF. In nucleotides, the CDR3 is TGTGCCAGCAGCTTAGGGCAGGTCAATGAGCAGTTCTTC.

In this sample, this clone turned up a few times. Here the CDR3 reads CASSQDREGYGYTF. The CDR3 bases are TGTGCCAGCAGCCAGGACAGGGAGGGATATGGCTACACCTTC. The chain employs TRBV6-5 and TRBJ1-2; 8 positions match TRBD1. Trimming at V came to 6 bases and at J to 5 bases, leaving 8 bases not matched to a gene. Germline assignment: CDR1 MNHEY and CDR2 SVGAGI. The CDR3 consists of 14 residues.

This chain connects TRBV10-3 to TRBJ2-7; D is uncertain. The ends were cut back, 0 bases at V and 6 bases at J, with 12 bases in the middle. The CDR3 has 14 residues. Germline-derived CDR1 and CDR2 are ENHRY and SYGVKD. In DNA form, the CDR3 reads TGTGCCATCAGTGAGTCTACTTCGTCTGGCGAGCAGTACTTC. Its translation: CAISESTSSGEQYF.

V is TRBV2 and J is TRBJ1-2; tentative D call: TRBD1 (5 bases). There are 11 residues in the CDR3. Germline CDR1 and CDR2: SNHLY and FYNNEI. Trimming removed 7 bases at V and 2 bases at J, with 5 bases between. CDR3 sequence: CASTGNYGYTF. CDR3 sequence (DNA): TGTGCCAGCACAGGGAACTATGGCTACACCTTC.

V and J are TRBV10-1 and TRBJ2-7; maybe TRBD2 (6 bases). Trimming stripped 10 bases from V and 4 bases from J, with 17 bases between. From germline, CDR1 is WNHNN and CDR2 SYGVQD (reference sequence). CDR3 length: 13 amino acids. The CDR3 sequence: CANRDSGLYEQYF. In DNA, the CDR3 is TGCGCCAACCGGGATAGCGGACTTTACGAGCAGTACTTC.

In its sample, this clone was seen a few times. This CDR3 is CASSSGAQHF. The CDR3, as DNA: TGTGCCAGCAGTTCCGGGGCCCAGCATTTT. The gene calls are TRBV28 and TRBJ1-5; no clear D gene. The CDR3 extends over 10 amino acids. The V and J ends lost 4 bases and 11 bases respectively, with 6 bases between them. Germline V lookup: CDR1 MDHEN, CDR2 SYDVKM.

The rearrangement joins TRBV19 to TRBJ1-6; TRBD1 aligns across 10 bases. The V gene's germline CDR1 is LNHDA and CDR2 SQIVND (reference sequence). The CDR3 length is 15 residues. V shed 9 bases, J shed 4 bases, and the junction held 6 bases outside the gene matches. CDR3 DNA: TGTGCCAGCAGGGACAGGGGAAGGTATAATTCACCCCTCCACTTT. Protein: CASRDRGRYNSPLHF.

V usage is TRBV27 and J usage is TRBJ2-6; 7 bases fit TRBD1. The germline V gene has CDR1 MNHEY and CDR2 SMNVEV (reference sequence). V lost 5 bases and J lost 2; bases outside the gene matches: 3. The length of the CDR3 is 15 residues. CDR3 coding DNA: TGTGCCAGCAGTGGAACAGGGGCTGGGGCCAACGTCCTGACTTTC. It encodes CASSGTGAGANVLTF. The variable domain in full, completed from reference TRBV27 and TRBJ2-6, reads EAQVTQNPRYLITVTGKKLTVTCSQNMNHEYMSWYRQDPGLGLRQIYYSMNVEVTDKGDVPEGYKVSRKEKRNFPLILESPSPNQTSLYFCASSGTGAGANVLTFGAGSRLTVL.

The rearrangement uses TRBV10-3 and TRBJ2-5; D gene unclear. The CDR3 sequence is 13 residues long. V lost 3 bases to trimming and J lost 1 base, with 6 bases between them. Germline V CDR1 and CDR2: ENHRY, SYGVKD. The CDR3 bases are TGTGCCATCAGTGACTCACTCCAAGAGACCCAGTACTTC. Residues: CAISDSLQETQYF.

This chain uses TRBV7-9 with TRBJ1-2, with D perhaps matching TRBD1 (6 bases). V was pared by 4 bases and J by 8 bases, with 17 bases between. CDR1 is SEHNR and CDR2 is FQNEAQ in the germline V gene (reference sequence). This CDR3 is built from 14 residues. The CDR3 region has the DNA TGTGCCAGCAGCTACACGGGGGGCGCAGAAGGCTACACCTTC. The encoded protein is CASSYTGGAEGYTF.

This chain connects TRBV24-1 to TRBJ2-1; 8 nucleotides align to TRBD1. V was clipped by 7 bases and J by 8 bases; unmatched bases: 9. The CDR3 is 14 amino acids. CDR1 KGHDR and CDR2 SFDVKD come from the germline V gene. The CDR3 bases are TGTGCCACCAGCAGCGTTGACAGGGGCCATGAGCAGTTCTTC. Its protein is CATSSVDRGHEQFF.

The genes are TRBV5-4 and TRBJ2-5, with D maybe TRBD2 (5 bases). The germline CDR1 and CDR2 sequences are SGHNT and YYREEE (reference sequence). This CDR3 region has 14 residues. V dropped 3 bases and J dropped 0 bases, with 9 bases sitting between them. The chain's CDR3 is CASSWTGYQETQYF. The CDR3 DNA is TGTGCCAGCAGCTGGACGGGATACCAAGAGACCCAGTACTTC.